This note documents a single TCR beta chain sequence. What it recognizes is unknown. CDR3 size: 13 residues. Trimming stripped 6 bases from V and 1 base from J, with 9 bases between. Germline V CDR1 and CDR2: SNHLY, FYNNEI. These data belong to a study of OX40 agonist ivuxolimab in advanced cancers. Study background: Participants, around 80% male, averaged roughly 59 years of age, ranging from roughly 20 to 79. Three dose-escalation patients had partial responses: one with hepatocellular carcinoma and two with cutaneous melanoma. Whole-study findings and limits: Doses of 0.1 to 3.0 mg/kg were accompanied by clonal expansion of CD4+ and CD8+ blood T cells by week 6.

Clones were sequenced by immunoSEQ multiplex PCR, and TCRdb holds only the in-frame ones, with some missing. Here the sample spans 32,000 or so clones, roughly 76% being singletons. Sequenced here: CD4+ or CD8+ T cells sorted from blood, sampled in a trial of the OX40 agonist ivuxolimab. The rearrangement links TRBV2 to TRBJ2-5; possible D gene TRBD1, 6 bases. The source is an adult with an advanced solid tumor such as melanoma, head and neck, liver or kidney cancer. The DNA of the CDR3 is TGTGCCAGCAGACAGGGTGTCCAAGAGACCCAGTACTTC. It codes for CASRQGVQETQYF.